This T cell receptor (beta chain) is drawn from a study of T cell repertoires in cytomegalovirus infection. In the study overall: CMV infection and matching HLA type were both indicated by public TCR beta signatures.

Broader study findings: CMV-specific HLA-C-restricted TCR beta clonotypes dominated the ex vivo response.

TCRdb reprocessed the reads with MiXCR, giving one entry per CDR3 protein. Of more than 75,000 distinct CDR3 sequences in the sample, roughly 3.7% were seen once. This clonotype was seen ten or more times. What it binds is unknown. CDR1 and CDR2 from the germline V gene are MDHEN and SYDVKM. The CDR3 has 14 residues. V was clipped by 2 bases and J by 2 bases, with 8 bases between them. V is TRBV28 and J is TRBJ2-3; no clear D. The TCR originated in a human donor in good health (CMV status not recorded). Some clones in this sample may be carry-over from other donors' samples. What was sequenced was PBMCs. CDR3 sequence: CASSLVGFTDTQYF. The CDR3, as DNA: TGTGCCAGCAGTTTAGTAGGGTTCACAGATACGCAGTATTTT.